This TCR beta chain was obtained from a study of blood T cell repertoires in COVID-19 (dated by TCRdb to the early 2020s). In terms of the full investigation: Samples from collaborators originated in the United States, Italy and Spain and spanned both the acute and convalescent phases of COVID-19. The material from the prospective study consisted of cDNA or gDNA derived from T cells, B-cell-depleted T cells, or PBMCs. Deeply sampled blood TCRbeta repertoires from subjects exposed to, actively infected with, or recovered from COVID-19 were included in the dataset. The repertoires were released in a freely available public database meant as a resource for research on the immune response to SARS-CoV-2. The samples were drawn from the first 160 participants of the ongoing ImmuneRACE study and from 950 to 1,500 subjects provided by 6 global collaborators. The sample metadata nearly always contained a de-identified subject ID, COVID-19 status, age in years and sex. Where available, HLA class I and class II types were taken from metadata supplied by the sample provider and were not determined by assay-based typing.

The immunoSEQ Assay, a bias-controlled multiplex PCR, was used to amplify TCRbeta CDR3 regions from genomic DNA. Turning to the authors' computational methods: Nucleated cell counts per sample were estimated from amplification of reference gene primers within the assay. To quantify the absolute abundance of each unique TCRbeta CDR3 rearrangement, sequence reads were collapsed and filtered. Productive Simpson clonality was computed per sample as the square root of Simpson's diversity index over productive rearrangements. TCRdb re-hosts the immuneACCESS table, in-frame sequences only. Its copies lack some clones; in the studies checked, an unresolved V gene accounts for under half of them, and the cause for the rest is not known. For V, J and clone size, that table is used; D and trimming come from the DNA. The sample profile shows roughly 200,000 clones; 87% of them were found once. 10% of the sample goes to the ten largest clones.

Participants in the prospective study were aged roughly 18 to 89 years, lived in 20 to 30 United States geographic areas, and enrolled through a virtual design. In the prospective study, participants were assigned to cohorts based on the clinical history participants reported in a screening survey and a study questionnaire. In the prospective study, mobile phlebotomists collected whole blood, serum and a nasopharyngeal or oropharyngeal swab from each participant. Additional blood draws and questionnaires over an approximately 2-month period could optionally be provided by prospective study participants. Blood samples from the prospective study were shipped frozen or at room temperature prior to DNA extraction. The study at large found these results: Clinical and demographic metadata were provided uncurated, with the amount varying by source and participant.

This clone came up a few times. Which antigen it targets is not known. Within one base of it there is no much larger clone, and no base qualities were kept. The sample was PBMCs or T cells enriched from blood (not recorded which). This clonotype was obtained from a man younger than 35 with acute COVID-19.

The CDR3 protein sequence reads: CASSFPGQGFYEQYF. The bases read TGCGCCAGCAGCTTCCCGGGACAGGGGTTCTACGAGCAGTACTTC. The rearranged segments are TRBV10-2 and TRBJ2-7, and TRBD1 aligns with 10 junction nucleotides. V trim: 6 bases; J trim: 3 bases; unmatched bases: 8. CDR3 length: 15 amino acids, cysteine to phenylalanine. The CDR3 DNA has 45 bases and is translated from base 1. Based on the germline V gene, the CDR1 and CDR2 sequences are WSHSY and SAAADI.